This T cell receptor (beta chain) derives from a study of cytomegalovirus exposure and HLA in healthy donors. The PCR had 60 Vbeta and 13 Jbeta primers. Assay: immunoSEQ multiplex PCR; the TCRdb copy retains only in-frame clones and omits some. The sample totals 90,000 to 130,000 clones. CDR1 is LGHNA and CDR2 is YSLEER in the germline V gene. Between the trimmed V and J ends, which lost 4 bases and 0 bases, there was a span of 9 bases. The length of the CDR3 is 15 residues. The J gene is TRBJ1-4, the V gene TRBV4-3; D ambiguous. Sequenced material: PBMCs. The clonotype was recovered from a man aged 35 to 55 in good health and CMV-seropositive. CDR3 nucleotide sequence: TGCGCCAGCAGCCTCCAGGCATCAACTAATGAAAAACTGTTTTTT. Amino acid sequence: CASSLQASTNEKLFF.